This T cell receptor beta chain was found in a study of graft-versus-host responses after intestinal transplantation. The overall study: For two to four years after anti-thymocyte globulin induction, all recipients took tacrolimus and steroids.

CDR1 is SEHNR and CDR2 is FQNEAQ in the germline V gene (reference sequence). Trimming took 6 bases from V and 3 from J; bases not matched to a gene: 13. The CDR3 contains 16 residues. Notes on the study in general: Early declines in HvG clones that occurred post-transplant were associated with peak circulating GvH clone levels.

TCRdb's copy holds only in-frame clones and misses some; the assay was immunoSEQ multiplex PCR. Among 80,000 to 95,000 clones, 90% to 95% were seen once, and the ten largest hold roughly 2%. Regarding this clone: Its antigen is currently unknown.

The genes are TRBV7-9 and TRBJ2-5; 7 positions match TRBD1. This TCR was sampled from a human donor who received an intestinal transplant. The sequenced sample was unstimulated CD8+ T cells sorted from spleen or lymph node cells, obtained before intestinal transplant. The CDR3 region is CASRKGQFSTEETQYF. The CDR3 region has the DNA TGTGCCAGCAGAAAGGGACAGTTCTCTACCGAAGAGACCCAGTACTTC.